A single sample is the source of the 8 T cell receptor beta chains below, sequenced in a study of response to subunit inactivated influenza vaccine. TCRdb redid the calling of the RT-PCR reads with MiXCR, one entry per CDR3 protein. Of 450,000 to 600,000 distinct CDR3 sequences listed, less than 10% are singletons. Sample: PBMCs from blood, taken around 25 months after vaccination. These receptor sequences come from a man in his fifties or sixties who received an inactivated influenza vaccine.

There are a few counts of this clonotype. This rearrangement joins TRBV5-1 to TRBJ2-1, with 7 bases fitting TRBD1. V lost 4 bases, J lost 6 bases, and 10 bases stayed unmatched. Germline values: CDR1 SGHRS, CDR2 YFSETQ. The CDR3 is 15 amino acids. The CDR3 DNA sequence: TGCGCCAGCAGCCTCAGACAGGGTGGGAGCAATGAGCAGTTCTTC. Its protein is CASSLRQGGSNEQFF.

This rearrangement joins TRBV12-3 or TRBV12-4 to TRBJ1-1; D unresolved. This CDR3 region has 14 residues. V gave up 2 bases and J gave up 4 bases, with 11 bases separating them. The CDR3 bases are TGTGCCAGCAGTTTACACCTGGCGGTCACTGAAGCTTTCTTT. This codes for CASSLHLAVTEAFF.

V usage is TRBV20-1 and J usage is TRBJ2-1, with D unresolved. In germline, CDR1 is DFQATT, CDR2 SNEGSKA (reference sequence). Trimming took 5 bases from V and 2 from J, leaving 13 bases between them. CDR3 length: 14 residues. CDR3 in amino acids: CSADLRVTYNEQFF. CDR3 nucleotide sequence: TGCAGTGCTGATCTAAGAGTGACCTACAATGAGCAGTTCTTC.

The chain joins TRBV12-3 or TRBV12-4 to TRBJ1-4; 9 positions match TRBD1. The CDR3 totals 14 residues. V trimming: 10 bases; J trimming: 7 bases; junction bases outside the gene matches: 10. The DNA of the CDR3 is TGTGCCACCTCACAGGGGGCCGCAACTGAAAAACTGTTTTTT. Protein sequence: CATSQGAATEKLFF.

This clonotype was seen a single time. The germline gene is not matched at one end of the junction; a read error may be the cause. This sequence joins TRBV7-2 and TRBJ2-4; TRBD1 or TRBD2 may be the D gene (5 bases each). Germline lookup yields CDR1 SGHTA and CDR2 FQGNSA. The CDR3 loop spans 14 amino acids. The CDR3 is CSSSLVAWGNIQYF. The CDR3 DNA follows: TGTTCCAGCAGCTTAGTTGCGTGGGGGAACATTCAGTACTTC.

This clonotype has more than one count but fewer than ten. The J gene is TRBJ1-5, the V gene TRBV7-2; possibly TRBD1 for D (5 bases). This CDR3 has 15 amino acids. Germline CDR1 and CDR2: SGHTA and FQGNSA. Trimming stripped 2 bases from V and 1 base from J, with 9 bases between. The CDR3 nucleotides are TGTGCCAGCAGCTTAACAGGCATAAGCAATCAGCCCCAGCATTTT. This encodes CASSLTGISNQPQHF.

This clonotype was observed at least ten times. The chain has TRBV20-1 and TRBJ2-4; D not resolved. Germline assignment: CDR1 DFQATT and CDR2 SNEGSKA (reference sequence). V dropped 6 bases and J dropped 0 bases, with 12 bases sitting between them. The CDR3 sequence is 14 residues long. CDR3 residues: CSAPHHLAKNIQYF. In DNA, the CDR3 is TGCAGTGCCCCCCACCACTTAGCCAAAAACATTCAGTACTTC.

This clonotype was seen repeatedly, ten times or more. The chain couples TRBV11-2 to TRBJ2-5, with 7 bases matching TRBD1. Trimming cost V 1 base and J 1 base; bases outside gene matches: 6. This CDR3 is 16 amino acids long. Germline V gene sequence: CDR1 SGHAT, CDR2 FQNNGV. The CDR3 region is CASSLVTGASQETQYF. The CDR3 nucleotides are TGTGCCAGCAGCTTAGTAACAGGGGCATCCCAAGAGACCCAGTACTTC.